The 29 T cell receptor beta chains reported below all come from one sample, sequenced in a study of CD8+ T cells in alopecia areata. The treatment is: oral pan-JAK inhibitor, 5-10 mg twice daily. Following RNA extraction, reverse transcription yielded cDNA that acted as the sequencing template. Measured with immunoSEQ multiplex PCR; TCRdb has only the in-frame clones, and not every one. The sample consists of some 150,000 clones, roughly 58% of them appearing once. This sample comprised CD4+ T cells sorted from blood, obtained at week 56, from a patient treated with tofacitinib. These receptors were collected from a human donor with alopecia areata.

This chain links TRBV30 with TRBJ2-3; 11 bases agree with TRBD2. The germline V gene has CDR1 GTSNPN and CDR2 SVGIG (reference sequence). Trimming cost V 0 bases and J 0 bases; bases outside gene matches: 5. This CDR3 is 17 amino acids long. CDR3 protein: CAWSVIAGGLSTDTQYF. CDR3 sequence (DNA): TGTGCCTGGAGTGTCATAGCGGGGGGGCTGAGCACAGATACGCAGTATTTT.

Only a few counts were recorded for this clone. The gene calls are TRBV6-5 and TRBJ2-6; no reliable D call. V lost 7 bases and J 2 bases, leaving 6 bases between the germline ends. Germline V gives CDR1 MNHEY, CDR2 SVGAGI. This CDR3 spans 13 amino acids. In nucleotides, the CDR3 is TGTGCCAGCATGGCGGCTGGGGCCAACGTCCTGACTTTC. Translated, it gives CASMAAGANVLTF.

J is TRBJ2-7 and V is TRBV5-1; 7 nucleotides match TRBD2. J gave up 6 bases and V 0 bases, and 3 bases lay outside the gene matches. Germline CDR1 is SGHRS and CDR2 is YFSETQ. The length of the CDR3 is 13 residues. The DNA of the CDR3 is TGCGCCAGCAGCTTGGAGGGGAGGGGCGAGCAGTACTTC. It codes for CASSLEGRGEQYF.

This clone was recorded a few times. CDR3 loop: CASLRGAMNTEAFF. CDR3 sequence (DNA): TGTGCCAGCCTACGAGGGGCCATGAACACTGAAGCTTTCTTT. The gene calls are TRBV7-9 and TRBJ1-1, with a tentative D call TRBD1 (5 bases). Per the germline V gene, CDR1 is SEHNR and CDR2 is FQNEAQ (reference sequence). There are 14 residues in the CDR3. V was shortened by 8 bases and J by 0 bases, with 13 bases between the two germline ends.

The chain joins TRBV30 to TRBJ1-1; D is uncertain. V was trimmed by 0 bases and J by 9 bases, leaving 8 bases between them. This CDR3 region has 11 residues. Germline V CDR1 and CDR2: GTSNPN, SVGIG (reference sequence). In nucleotides, the CDR3 is TGTGCCTGGAGTGTGGAACGCAAAGCTTTCTTT. It is translated as CAWSVERKAFF.

The chain couples TRBV15 to TRBJ2-7; maybe TRBD1 (5 bases). The ends were cut back, 1 base at V and 4 bases at J, with 11 bases in the middle. The CDR3 is 14 amino acids. Germline V gene sequence: CDR1 LNHNV, CDR2 YYDKDF (reference sequence). CDR3 loop: CATSRAKGLYEQYF. CDR3 nucleotides: TGTGCCACCAGCAGAGCTAAGGGGCTTTACGAGCAGTACTTC.

V gene TRBV19 combines with J gene TRBJ1-6; tentative D call: TRBD1 (6 bases). The CDR3 has 13 residues. The ends were cut back, 10 bases at V and 7 bases at J, with 14 bases in the middle. Germline V gene sequence: CDR1 LNHDA, CDR2 SQIVND (reference sequence). CDR3 region: CATRTVLNSPLHF. The CDR3 DNA is TGTGCCACCCGGACAGTTTTGAATTCACCCCTCCACTTT.

This chain joins TRBV27 and TRBJ2-2, with D possibly TRBD1 on 6 matching bases. There are 13 residues in the CDR3. Trimming shortened V by 6 bases and J by 6 bases, and 11 bases separated the two germline ends. Germline assignment: CDR1 MNHEY and CDR2 SMNVEV (reference sequence). The CDR3, as DNA: TGTGCCAGCAGCCGAGCAGGGGCCGGGGAGCTGTTTTTT. Protein sequence: CASSRAGAGELFF.

The V gene is TRBV7-3, the J gene TRBJ2-3; 11 nucleotides agree with TRBD2. The V and J ends lost 5 bases and 5 bases, in that order; junction bases with no gene match: 6. Germline V gene data show CDR1 as SGHTA and CDR2 as FQGTGA. The CDR3 length is 15 residues. The CDR3 nucleotides read TGTGCCAGCAGCCCGGGACTAGCGGTGGGAGATACGCAGTATTTT. It is translated as CASSPGLAVGDTQYF.

In its sample, this clone was seen a few times. The rearrangement joins TRBV19 to TRBJ1-1; D is uncertain. V lost 6 bases and J 7 bases, leaving 18 bases between the germline ends. Germline assignment: CDR1 LNHDA and CDR2 SQIVND (reference sequence). CDR3 length: 14 amino acids. The CDR3 sequence: CASSTPERTSEAFF. The CDR3, as DNA: TGTGCCAGTAGCACACCCGAGCGAACCAGTGAAGCTTTCTTT.

The CDR3 protein is CASSLPGREAFF. CDR3 nucleotides: TGTGCCAGCAGTTTACCCGGACGTGAAGCTTTCTTT. The chain joins TRBV28 to TRBJ1-1; D gene uncertain. V was clipped by 2 bases and J by 7 bases, with 8 bases between them. The CDR3 loop spans 12 amino acids. Germline CDR1 is MDHEN and CDR2 is SYDVKM.

This chain connects TRBV6-5 to TRBJ2-1; TRBD1 aligns across 8 bases. The germline CDR1 and CDR2 sequences are MNHEY and SVGAGI. CDR3 length equals 15 residues. With V trimmed by 2 bases and J by 6 bases, 6 bases remained unmatched. The CDR3 region is CASSYTEDRANEQFF. CDR3 coding DNA: TGTGCCAGCAGTTACACCGAGGACAGGGCCAATGAGCAGTTCTTC.

The sample holds a few counts of this clone. The chain joins TRBV11-2 to TRBJ2-3; 16 nucleotides line up with TRBD2. The CDR3 is 18 residues long. J gave up 5 bases and V 5 bases, and 10 bases lay outside the gene matches. CDR1 SGHAT and CDR2 FQNNGV come from the germline V gene. CDR3 sequence: CASSLRGTSGGAKDTQYF. Written as DNA, the CDR3 is TGTGCCAGCAGCCTCCGTGGGACTAGCGGGGGGGCCAAAGATACGCAGTATTTT. The full variable domain, completed using reference TRBV11-2 and TRBJ2-3, is EAGVAQSPRYKIIEKRQSVAFWCNPISGHATLYWYQQILGQGPKLLIQFQNNGVVDDSQLPKDRFSAERLKGVDSTLKIQPAKLEDSAVYLCASSLRGTSGGAKDTQYFGPGTRLTVL.

The chain is built from TRBV30 and TRBJ1-1, with 8 bases fitting TRBD1. This CDR3 comprises 14 residues. V dropped 0 bases and J dropped 4; count of bases not matched to a gene: 4. The germline gives CDR1 GTSNPN, CDR2 SVGIG (reference sequence). The CDR3 DNA sequence: TGTGCCTGGAGTGTCGGACAGGGTGTCACTGAAGCTTTCTTT. It codes for CAWSVGQGVTEAFF. Based on the CDR3 plus reference TRBV30 and TRBJ1-1, the full variable domain is SQTIHQWPATLVQPVGSPLSLECTVEGTSNPNLYWYRQAAGRGLQLLFYSVGIGQISSEVPQNLSASRPQDRQFILSSKKLLLSDSGFYLCAWSVGQGVTEAFFGQGTRLTVV.

The chain links TRBV2 to TRBJ2-1; 7 bases are a match to TRBD2. CDR1 is SNHLY, CDR2 FYNNEI, per germline. The trim removed 4 bases at V and 9 bases at J, leaving 18 bases unmatched. The CDR3 is 17 amino acids. DNA for the CDR3: TGTGCCAGCAGTGGCCACCTTCGGGACTACTTCGGGAGTGAGCAGTTCTTC. Translated, it gives CASSGHLRDYFGSEQFF.

The chain recombines TRBV30 with TRBJ1-2, with TRBD1 identical over 8 bases. CDR1 and CDR2 (germline): GTSNPN, SVGIG (reference sequence). The CDR3 is made up of 14 amino acids. Unmatched junction bases numbered 10, after V lost 2 bases and J lost 8 bases. CDR3 amino acids: CAWSIGQGLRGYTF. The CDR3 DNA reads TGTGCCTGGAGTATCGGACAGGGTCTTAGGGGCTACACCTTC.

The rearrangement links TRBV2 to TRBJ1-6; TRBD1 is a possible D gene (6 bases). The germline V gene has CDR1 SNHLY and CDR2 FYNNEI. The CDR3 has 14 amino acids. Trimming stripped 7 bases from V and 12 bases from J, with 19 bases between. This CDR3 is CASKDRETRGPLHF. The CDR3 bases are TGTGCCAGCAAGGACAGAGAGACCCGGGGACCCCTCCACTTT.

The chain combines TRBV30 with TRBJ1-4; 8 bases line up with TRBD1. V was clipped by 1 base and J by 8 bases; unmatched bases: 9. The CDR3 totals 15 residues. Germline CDR1 is GTSNPN and CDR2 is SVGIG (reference sequence). The CDR3 coding sequence is TGTGCCTGGAGTGAATTGACAGGGGTTACGGAAAAACTGTTTTTT. It codes for CAWSELTGVTEKLFF.

As for this clone: Other DNA sequences in this specimen translate into the identical CDR3. The chain couples TRBV15 to TRBJ1-5; maybe TRBD1 (5 bases). This CDR3 has 15 residues. V was shortened by 0 bases and J by 3 bases, with 9 bases between the two germline ends. The V gene's germline CDR1 is LNHNV and CDR2 YYDKDF (reference sequence). The CDR3 region is CATSRDKGFNQPQHF. The CDR3 coding sequence is TGTGCCACCAGCAGAGATAAGGGGTTCAATCAGCCCCAGCATTTT.

V usage is TRBV18 and J usage is TRBJ1-3; weak D call: TRBD1 (6 bases). The CDR3 has 13 amino acids. The V gene's germline CDR1 is KGHSH and CDR2 LQKENI. The V gene lost 6 bases and the J gene lost 5 bases, with 11 bases spanning the gap. The CDR3 region is CASSPDSRNTIYF. CDR3 nucleotide sequence: TGTGCCAGCTCGCCGGACAGCAGAAACACCATATATTTT.

This clone was counted only a few times. The J gene is TRBJ2-5, the V gene TRBV6-5, with a possible D match to TRBD1 (6 bases). The CDR3 contains 13 residues. In germline, CDR1 is MNHEY, CDR2 SVGAGI. With 5 bases removed from V and 5 bases from J, the gap between germline ends came to 12 bases. This CDR3 is CASSNRARETQYF. In DNA, the CDR3 is TGTGCCAGCAGTAACAGGGCCAGGGAGACCCAGTACTTC.

The rearrangement uses TRBV29-1 and TRBJ2-2, with 10 positions matching TRBD2. The CDR3 covers 16 residues. Germline lookup yields CDR1 SQVTM and CDR2 ANQGSEA. With 4 bases clipped from V and 5 bases from J, the junction kept 10 bases outside the gene matches. The CDR3 DNA reads TGCAGCGTTGCCATCGGGACTAGCGAATGGACCGGGGAGCTGTTTTTT. Amino acid sequence: CSVAIGTSEWTGELFF.

J is TRBJ2-5 and V is TRBV30; 10 nucleotides line up with TRBD2. Losses at the gene ends were 2 bases for V and 3 bases for J; bases not matched to a gene: 3. This CDR3 is built from 14 residues. Germline V gives CDR1 GTSNPN, CDR2 SVGIG (reference sequence). The CDR3 protein is CAWSYSGGEETQYF. CDR3 in DNA: TGTGCCTGGAGTTACAGCGGGGGGGAAGAGACCCAGTACTTC. Full variable domain (outside the CDR3, taken from reference TRBV30 and TRBJ2-5): SQTIHQWPATLVQPVGSPLSLECTVEGTSNPNLYWYRQAAGRGLQLLFYSVGIGQISSEVPQNLSASRPQDRQFILSSKKLLLSDSGFYLCAWSYSGGEETQYFGPGTRLLVL.

This chain uses TRBV4-2 with TRBJ2-3, with 7 bases aligning to TRBD1. The CDR3 consists of 14 residues. CDR1 is LGHNA, CDR2 YNFKEQ, per germline. J was trimmed by 6 bases and V by 0 bases; bases with no gene match: 3. CDR3 protein: CASSQEGRGDTQYF. The CDR3 DNA reads as TGTGCCAGCAGCCAAGAGGGCAGGGGGGATACGCAGTATTTT.

The CDR3 region has the DNA TGTGCCAGCAGCGTAGATGGCGCAGGGTTTAATTCACCCCTCCACTTT. It translates to CASSVDGAGFNSPLHF. The rearrangement links TRBV9 to TRBJ1-6, with D possibly matching TRBD1 (5 bases). CDR3 length: 16 residues. V was clipped by 0 bases and J by 6 bases, with 13 bases between them. The V gene's germline CDR1 is SGDLS and CDR2 YYNGEE.

This clone was recorded only once. The chain recombines TRBV29-1 with TRBJ2-7; unclear D gene. The germline V gene has CDR1 SQVTM and CDR2 ANQGSEA. The CDR3 extends over 12 amino acids. Trimming removed 4 bases from V and 6 bases from J, with 13 bases in between. CDR3 amino acids: CSVVGPGVEQYF. Here the CDR3 DNA reads TGCAGCGTTGTGGGCCCGGGTGTCGAGCAGTACTTC.

This chain uses TRBV29-1 with TRBJ1-5, with a tentative D call TRBD1 (6 bases). V lost 4 bases, J lost 9 bases, and 13 bases lay in between. The CDR3 length is 12 residues. The germline V gene encodes CDR1 SQVTM and CDR2 ANQGSEA. CDR3 sequence reads: CSVGVRGGPQHF. The CDR3 nucleotides are TGCAGCGTTGGGGTCAGGGGAGGGCCCCAGCATTTT.

This clone came up a few times. The chain joins TRBV20-1 to TRBJ2-3; D not resolved. CDR1 is DFQATT and CDR2 is SNEGSKA in the germline V gene (reference sequence). V was cut by 2 bases and J by 5 bases, with 5 bases left in between. The CDR3 covers 11 residues. CDR3 coding DNA: TGCAGTGCTAGACCCGTAGATACGCAGTATTTT. Its protein product is CSARPVDTQYF.

This clone was picked up a small number of times. The V gene is TRBV7-8, the J gene TRBJ2-3; D is perhaps TRBD2 (7 bases). Per the germline V gene, CDR1 is SGHVS and CDR2 is FQNEAQ. The CDR3 length is 16 residues. V was cut by 6 bases and J by 2 bases, with 18 bases left in between. Here the CDR3 reads CASSPLGGGFTDTQYF. In DNA, the CDR3 is TGTGCCAGCAGTCCCTTGGGGGGGGGCTTCACAGATACGCAGTATTTT.